This T cell receptor (beta chain) was identified in a study of blood T cell repertoires in COVID-19. The wider study: Samples came from the United States, Italy and Spain, spanning acute and convalescent COVID-19.

V dropped 2 bases and J dropped 9; count of bases not matched to a gene: 7. CDR3 size: 14 residues. In germline, CDR1 is SGHTA, CDR2 FQGNSA. Methods used by the authors: Estimation of nucleated cell counts relied on the amplification of reference gene primers. Clones were read by immunoSEQ multiplex PCR, and TCRdb kept only the in-frame ones, dropping some. The D gene and trimming were derived from the DNA, and the V and J assignments and clone size from that table. The sample includes 140,000 to 150,000 clones, 70% to 85% of them seen just once. The material sequenced was peripheral blood. The chain uses TRBV7-2 and TRBJ2-1, with 7 bases identical to TRBD2. The TCR sequence derives from a man in his 60s with active or convalescent COVID-19. CDR3 region: CASSLTRSGIEQFF. DNA for the CDR3: TGTGCCAGCAGCTTAACAAGGAGCGGGATTGAGCAGTTCTTC.